A selection of T cell receptor beta chains follows, all from one sample in a study of cytomegalovirus exposure and HLA in healthy donors. Only in-frame clones appear in the TCRdb table, and some are missing; sequencing was by immunoSEQ multiplex PCR. The sample carries under 150,000 clones, around 80% recorded once. Input material: PBMCs. These receptors all stem from a female donor in good health and CMV-seropositive. The CDR3 runs from the conserved cysteine through the conserved F or W. Fields, in order: V gene, J gene, clone size, D gene, CDR3 protein, CDR3 DNA. A D gene is named only where the DNA matches it firmly. Size values are once, few and many counts, or a class for expanded clones, and some rows have none.

TRBV7-2,TRBJ2-7,.,.,CASSFQQFTYEQYF,TGTGCCAGCAGCTTCCAACAGTTTACCTACGAGCAGTACTTC
TRBV5-1,TRBJ2-7,few,.,CASSRGQGSSYEQYF,TGCGCCAGCAGCCGTGGCCAAGGGAGCTCCTACGAGCAGTACTTC
TRBV6-1,TRBJ1-1,.,.,CASSATLDTEAFF,TGTGCCAGCAGTGCCACATTGGACACTGAAGCTTTCTTT
TRBV28,TRBJ2-7,.,TRBD1,CASSEGQPYEQYF,TGTGCCAGCAGTGAGGGACAGCCCTACGAGCAGTACTTC
TRBV18,TRBJ1-1,.,.,CASSLNPESGAFF,TGTGCCAGCTCTCTAAACCCGGAGAGTGGAGCTTTCTTT
TRBV6-5,TRBJ2-7,.,TRBD2,CASSGRTSGSYEQYF,TGTGCCAGCAGCGGACGGACTAGCGGTTCCTACGAGCAGTACTTC
TRBV9,TRBJ2-1,.,.,CASSVGPEGGEQFF,TGTGCCAGCAGCGTAGGTCCAGAGGGGGGGGAGCAGTTCTTC
TRBV4-1,TRBJ2-3,.,TRBD2,CASSQWAGGSTDTQYF,TGCGCCAGCAGCCAATGGGCGGGGGGGAGCACAGATACGCAGTATTTT
TRBV25-1,TRBJ1-3,.,.,CASHDNTGNTIYF,TGTGCCAGCCACGACAACACCGGAAACACCATATATTTT
TRBV28,TRBJ2-7,few,.,CASSHRTLSYEQYF,TGTGCCAGCAGTCATCGGACACTTTCCTACGAGCAGTACTTC
TRBV5-1,TRBJ2-7,.,.,CASSPDRGTYEQYF,TGCGCCAGCAGCCCGGACCGCGGGACCTACGAGCAGTACTTC
TRBV6-5,TRBJ1-5,.,TRBD1,CASSSKQGAYQPQHF,TGTGCCAGCAGTTCCAAACAGGGGGCCTATCAGCCCCAGCATTTT
TRBV2,TRBJ1-5,.,TRBD1,CASSPTGGFQPQHF,TGTGCCAGCAGCCCGACAGGGGGGTTTCAGCCCCAGCATTTT
TRBV7-6,TRBJ1-6,.,.,CASSLEGASSYNSPLHF,TGTGCCAGCAGCTTAGAAGGGGCTAGCTCCTATAATTCACCCCTCCACTTT
TRBV7-6,TRBJ2-5,few,.,CASSQQETQYF,TGTGCCAGCAGCCAGCAAGAGACCCAGTACTTC
TRBV5-1,TRBJ2-2,.,TRBD2,CASSPLADTGELFF,TGCGCCAGCAGCCCCCTAGCGGACACCGGGGAGCTGTTTTTT
TRBV4-2,TRBJ1-5,.,.,CASSQQGFSNQPQHF,TGTGCCAGCAGCCAACAGGGCTTTAGCAATCAGCCCCAGCATTTT
TRBV4-2,TRBJ2-6,.,TRBD2,CASTTSLSSGANVLTF,TGTGCCAGCACGACTAGCTTGAGCTCTGGGGCCAACGTCCTGACTTTC
TRBV5-4,TRBJ2-7,.,TRBD1,CASSPGDRGYEQYF,TGTGCCAGCAGCCCCGGGGACAGGGGATACGAGCAGTACTTC
TRBV6-5,TRBJ1-5,.,.,CATVLQDQPQHF,TGTGCCACGGTTCTTCAAGATCAGCCCCAGCATTTT
TRBV19,TRBJ2-1,.,.,CASSIGQAFREQFF,TGTGCCAGTAGTATCGGTCAGGCCTTCAGGGAGCAGTTCTTC
TRBV5-4,TRBJ1-1,.,.,CASSFQQATEAFF,TGTGCCAGCAGCTTTCAACAGGCAACGGAAGCTTTCTTT
TRBV30,TRBJ2-5,.,TRBD2,CAWSVWGVSGSRGETQYF,TGTGCCTGGAGTGTATGGGGTGTTAGCGGGAGTCGCGGTGAGACCCAGTACTTC
TRBV19,TRBJ1-4,.,TRBD1,CASSPHGRGRATNEKLFF,TGTGCCAGTAGCCCCCACGGGAGGGGGCGGGCAACTAATGAAAAACTGTTTTTT
TRBV21-1,TRBJ1-5,.,.,CASSKPRDSGNQPQHF,TGTGCCAGCAGCAAGCCCCGGGACAGCGGCAATCAGCCCCAGCATTTT
TRBV4-1,TRBJ1-4,.,.,CASSQGGSSGGGEKLFF,TGCGCCAGCAGCCAAGGCGGATCCTCGGGGGGGGGCGAAAAACTGTTTTTT
TRBV12-5,TRBJ2-2,few,.,CASGTGTLTGELFF,TGTGCTAGTGGGACCGGGACTCTCACCGGGGAGCTGTTTTTT
TRBV19,TRBJ1-5,few,TRBD1,CASSRTGVHSNQPQHF,TGTGCCAGTAGTAGGACAGGGGTCCATAGCAATCAGCCCCAGCATTTT
TRBV6-5,TRBJ2-7,.,TRBD2,CASSEDGSGKLYF,TGTGCCAGCAGTGAAGATGGGAGCGGGAAGTTGTACTTC
TRBV2,TRBJ2-2,.,.,CASGRIPGSAGELFF,TGTGCCAGCGGGAGAATCCCAGGTTCAGCCGGGGAGCTGTTTTTT
TRBV19,TRBJ2-1,.,.,CASSVSAVYNEQFF,TGTGCCAGTAGTGTGTCGGCGGTATACAATGAGCAGTTCTTC
TRBV6-6,TRBJ2-2,.,.,CASSYSSGNTGELFF,TGTGCCAGCAGTTACTCGAGCGGGAACACCGGGGAGCTGTTTTTT
TRBV1,TRBJ2-7,.,.,CTSSQGGWGGTTYEQYF,TGCACCAGCAGCCAAGGAGGATGGGGAGGTACTACCTACGAGCAGTACTTC
TRBV7-6,TRBJ2-1,.,TRBD2,CASSLAPASGQPNEQFF,TGTGCCAGCAGCTTAGCGCCGGCTAGCGGGCAACCCAATGAGCAGTTCTTC
TRBV7-9,TRBJ2-2,.,.,CASSAQGLGELFF,TGTGCCAGCAGCGCCCAGGGGCTTGGGGAGCTGTTTTTT
TRBV9,TRBJ2-7,.,TRBD1,CASSVGQDLGEQYF,TGTGCCAGCAGCGTGGGACAGGACCTTGGCGAGCAGTACTTC
TRBV11-2,TRBJ1-1,.,TRBD1,CASSILYRGPAEAFF,TGTGCCAGCAGCATCCTCTACAGGGGGCCCGCTGAAGCTTTCTTT
TRBV19,TRBJ1-6,few,.,CASTTSEPRGSLHF,TGTGCCAGTACAACTTCAGAGCCCCGAGGATCCCTCCACTTT
TRBV30,TRBJ2-7,.,TRBD1,CAWSDWTGAYEQYF,TGTGCCTGGAGTGACTGGACAGGGGCCTACGAGCAGTACTTC
TRBV11-2,TRBJ1-2,.,.,CASSPDQGNSLYGYTF,TGTGCCAGCAGCCCAGACCAGGGTAATTCCCTCTATGGCTACACCTTC
TRBV25-1,TRBJ1-1,.,TRBD1,CASSTVQGANTEAFF,TGTGCCAGCAGTACAGTACAGGGGGCGAACACTGAAGCTTTCTTT
TRBV27,TRBJ2-1,.,.,CASSLSSGAYNEQFF,TGTGCCAGCAGTTTATCTTCGGGTGCCTACAATGAGCAGTTCTTC
TRBV29-1,TRBJ2-7,.,TRBD1,CSVEPTGSREQYF,TGCAGCGTTGAACCGACAGGGAGTCGCGAGCAGTACTTC
TRBV7-6,TRBJ2-1,few,TRBD2,CASSLALGGGNEQFF,TGTGCCAGCAGCTTAGCGCTCGGGGGGGGGAATGAGCAGTTCTTC
TRBV2,TRBJ2-5,.,.,CASSDARKTQYF,TGTGCCAGCAGTGACGCGAGGAAGACCCAGTACTTC
TRBV6-5,TRBJ1-6,few,TRBD1,CASRQRQGRSPLHF,TGTGCCAGCAGGCAGAGACAGGGCCGATCACCCCTCCACTTT
TRBV10-3,TRBJ2-2,few,.,CAISDEQGGELFF,TGTGCCATCAGTGATGAGCAGGGAGGGGAGCTGTTTTTT
TRBV5-4,TRBJ1-4,.,.,CASSLARGGTTNEKLFF,TGTGCCAGCAGCTTGGCCAGGGGAGGGACAACTAATGAAAAACTGTTTTTT
TRBV7-8,TRBJ2-1,.,TRBD2,CASRLGGTSGGHNEQFF,TGTGCCAGCAGGCTAGGAGGAACTAGCGGGGGACACAATGAGCAGTTCTTC
TRBV16,TRBJ2-1,once,TRBD1,CASSLNRGHEQFF,TGTGCCAGCAGCCTAAACAGGGGGCATGAGCAGTTCTTC
TRBV7-9,TRBJ1-4,many,.,CASSPDRNNEKLFF,TGTGCCAGCAGTCCCGACAGGAATAATGAAAAACTGTTTTTT
TRBV5-1,TRBJ2-1,few,TRBD2,CASSLVRGGRDEQFF,TGCGCCAGCAGCTTGGTGCGGGGGGGCCGGGATGAGCAGTTCTTC